Following are 15 T cell receptor beta chains from one sample sequenced in a study of shared clonotypes between healthy human individuals. This table comes from immunoSEQ multiplex PCR, and its TCRdb copy is limited to in-frame clones, with some not included. Of approximately 1.5 million clones in the sample, around 98.5% were seen once. The sequenced material came from naive CD4+ T cells sorted from blood. Stated subset: CD45RA+ positively selected. Receptors were obtained from a young man in good health.

CDR3 sequence reads: CASSSGRVNEQFF. CDR3 coding DNA: TGCGCCAGCAGCTCCGGGAGGGTCAATGAGCAGTTCTTC. This chain uses TRBV5-1 with TRBJ2-1; 8 bases map to TRBD2. V was clipped by 3 bases and J by 6 bases; unmatched bases: 2. This CDR3 contains 13 residues. Germline CDR1 reads SGHRS; CDR2 reads YFSETQ.

The chain has TRBV11-2 and TRBJ2-3; 8 nucleotides align to TRBD2. V was clipped by 10 bases and J by 5 bases; unmatched bases: 5. The V gene's germline CDR1 is SGHAT and CDR2 FQNNGV. The CDR3 consists of 12 residues. CDR3 in amino acids: CATRGGQDTQYF. The CDR3 region has the DNA TGTGCCACACGGGGGGGACAAGATACGCAGTATTTT. The full variable domain, with the rest looked up from reference TRBV11-2 and TRBJ2-3, is EAGVAQSPRYKIIEKRQSVAFWCNPISGHATLYWYQQILGQGPKLLIQFQNNGVVDDSQLPKDRFSAERLKGVDSTLKIQPAKLEDSAVYLCATRGGQDTQYFGPGTRLTVL.

The sample holds one count of this clone. This chain uses TRBV6-1 with TRBJ2-1; D possibly uses TRBD1 or TRBD2 (5 bases each). Trimming took 3 bases from V and 3 from J, leaving 12 bases between them. The germline gives CDR1 MNHNS, CDR2 SASEGT. The CDR3 length is 15 residues. The DNA of the CDR3 is TGTGCCAGCAGTGAGGTGAGCGGACACTACAATGAGCAGTTCTTC. It translates to CASSEVSGHYNEQFF.

The rearrangement uses TRBV7-2 and TRBJ2-2; weak D call: TRBD1 (7 bases). The CDR3 totals 17 residues. V was shortened by 1 base and J by 3 bases, with 15 bases between the two germline ends. From germline, CDR1 is SGHTA and CDR2 FQGNSA. The CDR3 is CASSLGGGGLYTGELFF. In DNA form, the CDR3 reads TGTGCCAGCAGCTTAGGCGGAGGGGGCTTGTACACCGGGGAGCTGTTTTTT. Combining the CDR3 with reference TRBV7-2 and TRBJ2-2 gives the whole variable domain GAGVSQSPSNKVTEKGKDVELRCDPISGHTALYWYRQSLGQGLEFLIYFQGNSAPDKSGLPSDRFSAERTGGSVSTLTIQRTQQEDSAVYLCASSLGGGGLYTGELFFGEGSRLTVL.

V gene TRBV5-1 combines with J gene TRBJ2-1, with 7 bases fitting TRBD1. The CDR3 covers 17 residues. The germline CDR1 and CDR2 sequences are SGHRS and YFSETQ. The V gene end was trimmed by 4 bases and the J gene end by 0 bases; junction bases not matched to a gene: 10. CDR3 nucleotides: TGCGCCAGCAGCGCCGGGACAGCCTACCGCTCCTACAATGAGCAGTTCTTC. Protein sequence: CASSAGTAYRSYNEQFF.

The rearrangement joins TRBV10-3 to TRBJ2-3; D might be TRBD2 (5 bases). Per germline, CDR1 ENHRY and CDR2 SYGVKD. Trimming left V 6 bases short and J 0 bases short, with 10 bases between. This CDR3 comprises 14 residues. In DNA, the CDR3 is TGTGCCATCAGGGACTCGATTAGCACAGATACGCAGTATTTT. It is translated as CAIRDSISTDTQYF.

Details on this clone: Other DNA sequences from this sample encode an identical CDR3 as well. The chain combines TRBV6-1 with TRBJ2-6; unclear D gene. V gave up 6 bases and J gave up 0 bases, with 3 bases separating them. The CDR3 has 13 amino acids. CDR1 MNHNS and CDR2 SASEGT come from the germline V gene. CDR3 bases: TGTGCCAGCAGAGGCTCTGGGGCCAACGTCCTGACTTTC. Residues: CASRGSGANVLTF.

The chain is built from TRBV9 and TRBJ1-3; possibly TRBD1 for D (6 bases). The V gene lost 0 bases and the J gene lost 1 base, with 11 bases spanning the gap. CDR3 length: 16 amino acids. Germline V lookup: CDR1 SGDLS, CDR2 YYNGEE. CDR3 DNA sequence: TGTGCCAGCAGCGTAGCCGGGGGGCCTTCTGGAAACACCATATATTTT. It specifies CASSVAGGPSGNTIYF.

This sequence joins TRBV27 and TRBJ2-3; TRBD2 matches 11 bases. Trimming removed 6 bases from V and 2 bases from J; junction bases left unmatched: 7. CDR3 size: 16 residues. Germline V lookup: CDR1 MNHEY, CDR2 SMNVEV (reference sequence). The CDR3 spells CASRSPGLADTDTQYF. The CDR3 coding sequence is TGTGCCAGCAGGTCACCGGGACTAGCGGACACAGATACGCAGTATTTT.

This chain uses TRBV7-8 with TRBJ2-1; D gene ambiguous. The CDR3 is 14 amino acids. V dropped 1 base and J dropped 4 bases, with 8 bases sitting between them. The germline V gene encodes CDR1 SGHVS and CDR2 FQNEAQ. The CDR3 is CASSLGTKYNEQFF. CDR3 coding DNA: TGTGCCAGCAGCTTAGGGACCAAGTACAATGAGCAGTTCTTC.

The rearrangement joins TRBV15 to TRBJ2-5, with D perhaps TRBD1 (6 bases). Trimming shortened V by 2 bases and J by 2 bases, and 12 bases separated the two germline ends. Germline V lookup: CDR1 LNHNV, CDR2 YYDKDF (reference sequence). The CDR3 length is 15 residues. The CDR3 sequence is CATSRTLDRQETQYF. DNA of the CDR3: TGTGCCACCAGCAGAACACTGGACAGACAAGAGACCCAGTACTTC.

Details on this clone: The identical CDR3 is also encoded by other nucleotide sequences in the sample. The rearrangement links TRBV5-1 to TRBJ2-1; perhaps TRBD2 as D (5 bases). Germline V CDR1 and CDR2: SGHRS, YFSETQ. The V and J ends lost 0 bases and 2 bases respectively, with 12 bases between them. The CDR3 spans 16 residues. The DNA of the CDR3 is TGCGCCAGCAGCTTGGGACCCAGCGGTACCTACAATGAGCAGTTCTTC. Amino acids: CASSLGPSGTYNEQFF.

In nucleotides, the CDR3 is TGTGCCAGCAGTGAAGGTGCAAGGTACTTC. It codes for CASSEGARYF. V and J are TRBV6-1 and TRBJ2-5; D is uncertain. CDR1 and CDR2 from the germline V gene are MNHNS and SASEGT. The CDR3 length is 10 residues. With 1 base removed from V and 13 bases from J, the gap between germline ends came to 7 bases.

The chain combines TRBV7-2 with TRBJ2-2; D unresolved. This CDR3 spans 13 amino acids. V was clipped by 2 bases and J by 7 bases, with 8 bases between them. Germline V gene data show CDR1 as SGHTA and CDR2 as FQGNSA. The CDR3 coding sequence is TGTGCCAGCAGCTTAAACGTAGTCGGGGAGCTGTTTTTT. Amino acid sequence: CASSLNVVGELFF.

This sequence joins TRBV10-2 and TRBJ2-7; no definite D call. V lost 0 bases and J lost 3, with 9 bases in between. The CDR3 runs 14 residues. Germline V CDR1 and CDR2: WSHSY, SAAADI. The CDR3 coding sequence is TGCGCCAGCAGTGAGTCTTTATCTCGCTACGAGCAGTACTTC. Its translation is CASSESLSRYEQYF.